A selection of T cell receptor beta chains follows, all from one sample in a study of T cell changes during pregnancy in multiple sclerosis. Data came from immunoSEQ multiplex PCR; TCRdb stores just in-frame clones and leaves some out. The sample contains some 27,000 clones, roughly 91% of which appear only once. The input for sequencing was CD4+ T cells from peripheral blood mononuclear cells, taken after pregnancy. The receptors derive from a female donor with multiple sclerosis, enrolled in a pregnancy study. Both conserved end residues are part of each CDR3. D genes are given only for firm matches. Where a row states a size, it is once, few, many or the class of an expanded clone; other rows omit it.

d_gene	v_gene	j_gene	abundance	CDR3nt	CDR3aa
.	TRBV7-3	TRBJ1-1	.	TGTGCCAGCAGCTTAAGCGGTCTTTCTGAAGCTTTCTTT	CASSLSGLSEAFF
.	TRBV5-1	TRBJ1-5	.	TGCGCCAGCAGCTTGGGAGTTGACAATCAGCCCCAGCATTTT	CASSLGVDNQPQHF
.	TRBV7-9	TRBJ1-5	.	TGTGCCAGCAGCTTGATGGCGGATAATCAGCCCCAGCATTTT	CASSLMADNQPQHF
TRBD1	TRBV30	TRBJ1-2	.	TGTGCCTGGAGTGGAAGAGGCAGGGGGAACTATGGCTACACCTTC	CAWSGRGRGNYGYTF
TRBD2	TRBV5-1	TRBJ2-7	.	TGCGCCAGCAGCTCTTCCGGGACTAGCAGCTACGAGCAGTACTTC	CASSSSGTSSYEQYF
TRBD1	TRBV18	TRBJ1-5	.	TGTGCCAGCTCACAACAGGGGGCTTCCAATCAGCCCCAGCATTTT	CASSQQGASNQPQHF
TRBD1	TRBV15	TRBJ2-7	.	TGTGCCACCAGCCAGCCGGCGACAGGGGAATACTACGAGCAGTACTTC	CATSQPATGEYYEQYF
TRBD1	TRBV5-1	TRBJ2-1	.	TGCGCCAGCAGCCGGATTACAGGGGCCTTCTCCTACAATGAGCAGTTCTTC	CASSRITGAFSYNEQFF
.	TRBV6-1	TRBJ1-3	.	TGTGCCAGCAGTGACAGACAGGTTGGAAACACCATATATTTT	CASSDRQVGNTIYF
TRBD1	TRBV7-9	TRBJ1-6	once	TGTGCCAGCAGCTTAAACCATCAGGGGGCTAATTCACCCCTCCACTTT	CASSLNHQGANSPLHF
.	TRBV19	TRBJ1-4	once	TGTGCCAGCAAGAGCGGGAATGAAAAACTGTTTTTT	CASKSGNEKLFF
.	TRBV6-5	TRBJ1-3	.	TGTGCCAGCAGTTACTCACCCGACAGGCTTGGAAACACCATATATTTT	CASSYSPDRLGNTIYF
.	TRBV19	TRBJ1-1	.	TGTGCCAGTAAAAATAGACGGGAAGAAGCTTTCTTT	CASKNRREEAFF